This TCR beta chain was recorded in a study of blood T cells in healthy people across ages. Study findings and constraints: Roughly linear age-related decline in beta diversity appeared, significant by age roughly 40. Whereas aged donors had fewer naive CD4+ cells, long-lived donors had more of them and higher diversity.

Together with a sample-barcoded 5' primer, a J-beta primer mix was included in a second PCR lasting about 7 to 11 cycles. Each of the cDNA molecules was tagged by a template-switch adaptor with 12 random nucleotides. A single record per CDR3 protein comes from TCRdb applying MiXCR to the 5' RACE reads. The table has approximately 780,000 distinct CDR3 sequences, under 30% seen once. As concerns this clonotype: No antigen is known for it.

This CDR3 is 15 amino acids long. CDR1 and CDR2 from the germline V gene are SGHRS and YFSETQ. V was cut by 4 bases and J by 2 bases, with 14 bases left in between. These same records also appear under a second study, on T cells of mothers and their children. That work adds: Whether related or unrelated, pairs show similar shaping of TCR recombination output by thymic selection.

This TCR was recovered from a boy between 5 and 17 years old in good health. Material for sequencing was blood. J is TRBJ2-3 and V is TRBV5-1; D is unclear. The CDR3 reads CASSDSLPHTDTQYF. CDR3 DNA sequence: TGCGCCAGCAGCGATAGCCTCCCTCACACAGATACGCAGTATTTT. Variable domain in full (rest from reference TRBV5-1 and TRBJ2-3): KAGVTQTPRYLIKTRGQQVTLSCSPISGHRSVSWYQQTPGQGLQFLFEYFSETQRNKGNFPGRFSGRQFSNSRSEMNVSTLELGDSALYLCASSDSLPHTDTQYFGPGTRLTVL.